Described below is a single T cell receptor (beta chain) sequence and its context. This clone was detected only once. No cognate antigen has been identified for it. No base-level quality is on record; no much larger clone is a single base apart. The source of the sample is a study of OX40 agonist ivuxolimab in advanced cancers. Study-wide context: Ivuxolimab was an agonistic, fully human IgG2 monoclonal antibody directed against OX40 (CD134), a costimulatory receptor. Intravenous ivuxolimab was administered to patients every 2 weeks at six dose levels: 0.01, 0.1, 0.3, 1.5, 3 and 10 mg/kg. Of the roughly 53 patients in dose escalation, approximately 20 had hepatocellular carcinoma, some 15 had melanoma, 9 had renal cell carcinoma and 9 had head and neck cancer. In the dose-escalation cohort, 65% to 90% of patients were male, and the mean age was roughly 60 years, with a range of about 23 to 90. Patients were allowed to have had prior anti-PD-1, anti-PD-L1 or anti-CTLA-4 therapy, and 30% to 40% of the dose-escalation patients had previously received checkpoint inhibitors. Partial responses occurred in three dose-escalation patients, of whom one had hepatocellular carcinoma and two had cutaneous melanoma. The purpose of peripheral TCRbeta sequencing was to test whether ivuxolimab changed TCR sequence diversity and led to clonal T-cell expansion. The paper describes the monotherapy dose-escalation part (N of about 47 patients) of the phase I trial of ivuxolimab. Study-level results and caveats: After ivuxolimab, CD8+ T cells had more expanded clones than CD4+ T cells on average. Partial responders in the 0.1-3.0 mg/kg groups had among the lowest normalized peripheral clonal expansion, especially among CD8+ T cells. Low levels of normalized T-cell clonal expansion were also seen in some patients who did not respond. The antigen specificity of the peripheral T cells that underwent clonal expansion was not determined. At doses from 0.1 to 3.0 mg/kg, clonal expansion was seen in both CD4+ and CD8+ blood T cells between baseline and week 6.

To sequence the TCRbeta CDR3 region, genomic DNA was isolated from the sorted cells. The immunoSEQ Assay was used to sequence the TCRbeta CDR3 regions. TCRdb took this table from immuneACCESS and kept in-frame rearrangements with V and J called. Such tables lack part of the clones; where checked against another copy, unresolved V genes explain under half of the gap, and the rest is unexplained. Within this sample are 65,000 to 95,000 clones, with 65% to 85% of them counted one time only. About 0.8% of the sample belongs to the ten largest clones. The trial excluded patients who had a history of autoimmune disease or were on systemic immunosuppression. Peripheral blood for TCR sequencing was collected from all dose cohorts at baseline, on cycle 4 day 1, and on cycle 7 day 1. Samples came from an open-label, multicenter, first-in-human phase I dose-escalation trial of ivuxolimab. Adults with locally advanced or metastatic head and neck squamous cell, hepatocellular, melanoma or renal cell carcinoma were enrolled in the trial. Before TCR sequencing, CD4+ T cells and CD8+ T cells were sorted from peripheral blood as separate populations.

The receptor was isolated from an adult with an advanced solid tumor such as melanoma, head and neck, liver or kidney cancer. The sequenced sample was CD4+ or CD8+ T cells sorted from blood, obtained in a trial of the OX40 agonist ivuxolimab.

The CDR3 corresponds to CASSLGLAGGGNIQYF. The nucleotides read TGTGCCAGCAGCTTGGGACTAGCGGGAGGCGGAAACATTCAGTACTTC. The chain employs TRBV9 and TRBJ2-4, with TRBD2 identical over 15 junction bases. The germline V end is reduced by 4 bases and the J end by 6 bases; junction bases left unmatched: 5. Taken from the germline V gene, the CDR1 and CDR2 loops are SGDLS and YYNGEE. The CDR3 starts with the cysteine, ends with the phenylalanine, and has 16 residues. Of all the DNA, just the CDR3 is kept, 48 bases in frame from base 1.